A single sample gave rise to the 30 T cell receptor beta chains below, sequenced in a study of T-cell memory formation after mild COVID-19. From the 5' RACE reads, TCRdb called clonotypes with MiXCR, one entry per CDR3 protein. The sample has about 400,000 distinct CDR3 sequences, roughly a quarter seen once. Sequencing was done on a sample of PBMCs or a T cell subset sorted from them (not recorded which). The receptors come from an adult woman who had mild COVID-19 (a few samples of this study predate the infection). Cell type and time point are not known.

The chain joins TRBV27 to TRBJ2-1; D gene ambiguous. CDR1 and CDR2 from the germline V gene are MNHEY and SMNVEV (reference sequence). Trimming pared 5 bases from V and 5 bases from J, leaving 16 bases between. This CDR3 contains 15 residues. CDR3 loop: CASSTYNTVNNEQFF. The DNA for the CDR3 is TGTGCCAGCAGTACATACAACACGGTGAACAATGAGCAGTTCTTC.

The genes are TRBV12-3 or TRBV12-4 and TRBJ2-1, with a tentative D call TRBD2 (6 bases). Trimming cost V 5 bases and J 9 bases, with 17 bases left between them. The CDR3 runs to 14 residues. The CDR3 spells CASSPRGGLSEQFF. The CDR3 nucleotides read TGTGCCAGCAGTCCCCGTGGGGGGTTATCTGAGCAGTTCTTC.

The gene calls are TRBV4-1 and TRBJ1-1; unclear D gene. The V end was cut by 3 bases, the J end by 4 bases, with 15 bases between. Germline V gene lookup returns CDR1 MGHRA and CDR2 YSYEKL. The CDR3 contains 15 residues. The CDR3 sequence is CASSHPGRVITEAFF. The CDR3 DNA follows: TGCGCCAGCAGCCACCCCGGGAGGGTAATCACTGAAGCTTTCTTT.

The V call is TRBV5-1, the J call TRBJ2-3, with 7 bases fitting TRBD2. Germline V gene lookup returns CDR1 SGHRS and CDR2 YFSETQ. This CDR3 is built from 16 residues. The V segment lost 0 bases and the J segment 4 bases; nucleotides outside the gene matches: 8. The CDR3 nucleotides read TGCGCCAGCAGCTTGGGGTTTCTGCGGGAGCCAGATACGCAGTATTTT. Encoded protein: CASSLGFLREPDTQYF.

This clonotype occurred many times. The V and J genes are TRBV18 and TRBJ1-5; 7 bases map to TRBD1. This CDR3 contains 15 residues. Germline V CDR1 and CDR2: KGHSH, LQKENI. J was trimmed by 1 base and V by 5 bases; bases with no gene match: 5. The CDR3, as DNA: TGTGCCAGCTCAGCCACAGGGGACAGCAATCAGCCCCAGCATTTT. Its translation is CASSATGDSNQPQHF.

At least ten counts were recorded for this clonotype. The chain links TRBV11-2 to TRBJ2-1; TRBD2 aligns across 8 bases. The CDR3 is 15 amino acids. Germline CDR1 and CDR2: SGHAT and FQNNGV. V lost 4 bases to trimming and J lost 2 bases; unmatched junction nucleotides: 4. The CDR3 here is CASSSTSGAYNEQFF. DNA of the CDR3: TGTGCCAGCAGCTCAACTAGCGGAGCCTACAATGAGCAGTTCTTC.

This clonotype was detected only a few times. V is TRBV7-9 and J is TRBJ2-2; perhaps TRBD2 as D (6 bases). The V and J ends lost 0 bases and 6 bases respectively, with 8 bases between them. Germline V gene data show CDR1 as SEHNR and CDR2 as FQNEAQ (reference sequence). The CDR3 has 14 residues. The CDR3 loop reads CASSLAREAGELFF. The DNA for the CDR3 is TGTGCCAGCAGCTTAGCGCGGGAAGCCGGGGAGCTGTTTTTT. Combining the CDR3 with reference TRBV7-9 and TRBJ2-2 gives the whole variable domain DTGVSQNPRHKITKRGQNVTFRCDPISEHNRLYWYRQTLGQGPEFLTYFQNEAQLEKSRLLSDRFSAERPKGSFSTLEIQRTEQGDSAMYLCASSLAREAGELFFGEGSRLTVL.

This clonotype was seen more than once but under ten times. The CDR3 is CASRTRDSHYEQYF. CDR3 nucleotide sequence: TGTGCCAGCAGGACCCGGGACAGCCACTACGAGCAGTACTTC. The chain uses TRBV6-5 and TRBJ2-7, with 7 bases lining up with TRBD1. The CDR3 has 14 residues. The V gene end was trimmed by 6 bases and the J gene end by 3 bases; junction bases not matched to a gene: 8. The germline gives CDR1 MNHEY, CDR2 SVGAGI.

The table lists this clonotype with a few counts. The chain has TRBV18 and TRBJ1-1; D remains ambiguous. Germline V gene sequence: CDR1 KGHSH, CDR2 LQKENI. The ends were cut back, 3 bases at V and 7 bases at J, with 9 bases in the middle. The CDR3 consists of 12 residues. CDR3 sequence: CASSPSRDEAFF. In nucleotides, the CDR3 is TGTGCCAGCTCACCGTCTAGGGATGAAGCTTTCTTT. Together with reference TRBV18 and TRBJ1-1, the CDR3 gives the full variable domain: NAGVMQNPRHLVRRRGQEARLRCSPMKGHSHVYWYRQLPEEGLKFMVYLQKENIIDESGMPKERFSAEFPKEGPSILRIQQVVRGDSAAYFCASSPSRDEAFFGQGTRLTVV.

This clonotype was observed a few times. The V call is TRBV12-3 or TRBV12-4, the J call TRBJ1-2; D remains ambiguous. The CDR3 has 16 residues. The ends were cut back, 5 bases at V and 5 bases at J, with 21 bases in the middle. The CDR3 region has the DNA TGTGCCAGCAGTCGGGTGTCCGGGATCCTCTTATATGGCTACACCTTC. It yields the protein CASSRVSGILLYGYTF.

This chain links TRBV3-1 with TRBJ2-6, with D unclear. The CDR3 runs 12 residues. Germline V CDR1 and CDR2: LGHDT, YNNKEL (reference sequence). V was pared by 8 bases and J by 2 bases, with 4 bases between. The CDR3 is CASGTGANVLTF. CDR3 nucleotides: TGTGCCAGCGGGACTGGGGCCAACGTCCTGACTTTC.

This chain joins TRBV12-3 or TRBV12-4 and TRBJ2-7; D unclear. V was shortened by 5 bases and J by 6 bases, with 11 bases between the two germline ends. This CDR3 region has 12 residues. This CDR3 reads CASSDGWSEQYF. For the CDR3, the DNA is TGTGCCAGCAGTGACGGGTGGAGCGAGCAGTACTTC.

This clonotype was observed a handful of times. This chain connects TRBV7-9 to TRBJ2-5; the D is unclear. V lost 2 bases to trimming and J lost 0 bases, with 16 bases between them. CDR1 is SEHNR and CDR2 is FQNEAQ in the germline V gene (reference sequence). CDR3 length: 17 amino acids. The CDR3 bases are TGTGCCAGCAGCTTAAAACTCGACATTTGGTACCAAGAGACCCAGTACTTC. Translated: CASSLKLDIWYQETQYF.

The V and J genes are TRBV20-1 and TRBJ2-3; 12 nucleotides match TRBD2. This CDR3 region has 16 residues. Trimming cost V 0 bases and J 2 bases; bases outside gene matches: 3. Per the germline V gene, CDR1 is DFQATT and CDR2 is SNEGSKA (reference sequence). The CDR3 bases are TGCAGTGCTAGAGACGGACTAGCGGGGTACACAGATACGCAGTATTTT. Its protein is CSARDGLAGYTDTQYF.

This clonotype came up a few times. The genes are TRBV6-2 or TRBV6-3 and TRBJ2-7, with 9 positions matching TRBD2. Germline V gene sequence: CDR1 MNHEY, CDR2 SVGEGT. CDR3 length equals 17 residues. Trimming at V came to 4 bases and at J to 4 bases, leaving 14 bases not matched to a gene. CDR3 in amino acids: CASSSLSGTSLLYEQYF. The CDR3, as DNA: TGTGCCAGCAGTTCCCTGAGCGGGACTAGCCTACTTTACGAGCAGTACTTC.

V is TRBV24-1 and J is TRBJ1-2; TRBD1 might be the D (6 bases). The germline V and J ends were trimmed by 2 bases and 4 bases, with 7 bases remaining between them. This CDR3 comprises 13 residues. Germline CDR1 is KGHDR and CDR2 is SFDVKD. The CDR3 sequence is CATSDSGVYGYTF. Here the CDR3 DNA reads TGTGCCACCAGTGATTCAGGGGTCTATGGCTACACCTTC.

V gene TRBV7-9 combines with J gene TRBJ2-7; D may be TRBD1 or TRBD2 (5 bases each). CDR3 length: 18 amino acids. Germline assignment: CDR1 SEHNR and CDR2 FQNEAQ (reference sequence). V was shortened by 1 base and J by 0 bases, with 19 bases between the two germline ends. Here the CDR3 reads CASSLEGAGFRDSYEQYF. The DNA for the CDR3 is TGTGCCAGCAGCTTAGAAGGGGCGGGCTTCAGGGACTCCTACGAGCAGTACTTC.

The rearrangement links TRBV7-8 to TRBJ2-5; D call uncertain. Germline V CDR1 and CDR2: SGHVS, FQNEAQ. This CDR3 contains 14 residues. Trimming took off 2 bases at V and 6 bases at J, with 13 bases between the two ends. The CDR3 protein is CASSLSPSLKTQYF. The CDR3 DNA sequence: TGTGCCAGCAGCTTAAGTCCCTCACTAAAGACCCAGTACTTC. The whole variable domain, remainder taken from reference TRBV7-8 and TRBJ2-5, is GAGVSQSPRYKVAKRGQDVALRCDPISGHVSLFWYQQALGQGPEFLTYFQNEAQLDKSGLPSDRFFAERPEGSVSTLKIQRTQQEDSAVYLCASSLSPSLKTQYFGPGTRLLVL.

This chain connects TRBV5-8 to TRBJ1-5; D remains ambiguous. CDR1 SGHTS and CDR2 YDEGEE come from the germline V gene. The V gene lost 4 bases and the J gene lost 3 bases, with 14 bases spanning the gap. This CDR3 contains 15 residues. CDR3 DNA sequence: TGTGCCAGCAGCCCCGGCAGGACGATCAATCAGCCCCAGCATTTT. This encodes CASSPGRTINQPQHF.

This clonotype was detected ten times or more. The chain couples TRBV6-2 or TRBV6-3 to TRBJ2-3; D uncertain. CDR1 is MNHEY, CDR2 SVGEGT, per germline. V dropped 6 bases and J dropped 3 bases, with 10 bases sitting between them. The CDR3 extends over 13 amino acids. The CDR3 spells CASSLTETDTQYF. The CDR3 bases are TGTGCCAGCAGCCTGACCGAGACAGATACGCAGTATTTT.

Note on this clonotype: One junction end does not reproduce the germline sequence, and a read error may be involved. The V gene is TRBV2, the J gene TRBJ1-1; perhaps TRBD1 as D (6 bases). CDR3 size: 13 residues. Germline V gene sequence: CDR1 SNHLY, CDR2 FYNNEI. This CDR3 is CASMGGQSTEVFF. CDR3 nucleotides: TGTGCCAGCATGGGGGGGCAGAGCACTGAAGTTTTCTTT.

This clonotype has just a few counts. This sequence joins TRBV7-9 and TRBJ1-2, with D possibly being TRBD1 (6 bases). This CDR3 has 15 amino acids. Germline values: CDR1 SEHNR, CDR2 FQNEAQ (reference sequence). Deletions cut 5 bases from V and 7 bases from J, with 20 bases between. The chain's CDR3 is CASSTPDSPVSGYTF. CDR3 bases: TGTGCCAGCAGCACCCCGGACAGCCCCGTTAGTGGCTACACCTTC.

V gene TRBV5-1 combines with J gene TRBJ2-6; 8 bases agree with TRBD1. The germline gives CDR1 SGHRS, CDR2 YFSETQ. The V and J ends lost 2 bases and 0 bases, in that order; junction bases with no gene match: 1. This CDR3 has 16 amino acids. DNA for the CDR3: TGCGCCAGCAGCTTTCAGGGGGCCTCTGGGGCCAACGTCCTGACTTTC. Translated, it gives CASSFQGASGANVLTF.

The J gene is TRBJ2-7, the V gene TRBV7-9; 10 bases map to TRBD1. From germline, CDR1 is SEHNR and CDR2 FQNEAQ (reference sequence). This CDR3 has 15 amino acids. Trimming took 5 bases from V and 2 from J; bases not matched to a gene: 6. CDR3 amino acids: CASSLGTGVPYEQYF. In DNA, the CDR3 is TGTGCCAGCAGCCTAGGGACAGGGGTCCCCTACGAGCAGTACTTC.

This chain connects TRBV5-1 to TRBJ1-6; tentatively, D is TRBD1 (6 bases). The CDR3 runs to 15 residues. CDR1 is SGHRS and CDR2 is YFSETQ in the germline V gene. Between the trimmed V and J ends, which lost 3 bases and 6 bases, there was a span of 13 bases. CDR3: CASSSNGGINSPLHF. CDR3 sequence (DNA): TGCGCCAGCAGCTCGAACGGGGGCATTAATTCACCCCTCCACTTT.

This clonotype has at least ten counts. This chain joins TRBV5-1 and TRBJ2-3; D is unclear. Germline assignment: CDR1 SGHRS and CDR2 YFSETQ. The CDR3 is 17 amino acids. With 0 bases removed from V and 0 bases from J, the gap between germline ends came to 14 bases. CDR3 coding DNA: TGCGCCAGCAGCTTGGCCCATTCTAGGGCTAGCACAGATACGCAGTATTTT. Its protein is CASSLAHSRASTDTQYF.

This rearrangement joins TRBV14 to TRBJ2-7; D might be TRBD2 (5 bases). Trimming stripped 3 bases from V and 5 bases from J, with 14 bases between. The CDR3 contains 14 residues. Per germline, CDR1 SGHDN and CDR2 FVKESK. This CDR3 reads CASSHPGYYHEQYF. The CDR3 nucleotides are TGTGCCAGCAGCCATCCGGGGTACTATCACGAGCAGTACTTC.

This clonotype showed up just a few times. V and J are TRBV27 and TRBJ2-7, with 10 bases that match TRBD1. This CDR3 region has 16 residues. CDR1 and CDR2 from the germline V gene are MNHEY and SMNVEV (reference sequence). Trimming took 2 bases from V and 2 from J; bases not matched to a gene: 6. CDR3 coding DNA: TGTGCCAGCAGTTTAGTTGGGACAGGGGCCCCCTACGAGCAGTACTTC. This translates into CASSLVGTGAPYEQYF.

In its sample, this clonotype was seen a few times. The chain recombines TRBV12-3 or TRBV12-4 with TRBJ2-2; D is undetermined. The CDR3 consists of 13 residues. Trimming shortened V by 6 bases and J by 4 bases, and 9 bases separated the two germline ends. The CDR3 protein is CASSLLVTGELFF. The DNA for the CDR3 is TGTGCCAGCAGCTTATTGGTCACCGGGGAGCTGTTTTTT.

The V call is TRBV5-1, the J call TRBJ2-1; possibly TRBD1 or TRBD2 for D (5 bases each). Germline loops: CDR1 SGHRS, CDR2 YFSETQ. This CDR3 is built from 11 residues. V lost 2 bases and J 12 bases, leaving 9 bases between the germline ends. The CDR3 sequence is CASSFGAGQFF. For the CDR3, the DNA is TGCGCCAGCAGCTTCGGGGCTGGGCAGTTCTTC.